This TCR beta chain was sequenced during a study of cytomegalovirus exposure and HLA in healthy donors. Regarding the study as a whole: In a later analysis, across HLA loci, associated TCR counts were highest for DRB1, lowest for HLA-C. What TCR beta sequences reportedly achieved was accurate prediction of HLA-A and HLA-B alleles in most subjects. Trimming of TCR beta V- and J-genes showed a link, identified in a later analysis, to a missense DCLRE1C variant. It was shown in a later analysis that HLA-associated TCR beta chains were more clonally expanded than other, equally common chains.

PCR involved 60 Vbeta and 13 Jbeta primers. Assay: immunoSEQ multiplex PCR; the TCRdb copy retains only in-frame clones and omits some. The sample shows around 150,000 clones, roughly 63% of them seen only once. This clone was recorded only once. Its antigen is unidentified. V dropped 4 bases and J dropped 6 bases, with 12 bases sitting between them. The germline CDR1 and CDR2 sequences are MNHEY and SMNVEV (reference sequence). This CDR3 has 14 residues. This receptor was obtained from a woman in her sixties or seventies in good health and CMV-seropositive. The chain employs TRBV27 and TRBJ2-2, with D possibly TRBD2 on 5 matching bases. The sample was PBMCs. The chain's CDR3 is CASSYGNRPGELFF. The CDR3 nucleotides are TGTGCCAGCAGTTACGGGAATCGGCCCGGGGAGCTGTTTTTT.